This TCR beta chain was identified during a study of blood T cell repertoires in COVID-19. Whole-study context: Both acute and convalescent COVID-19 samples were obtained from the United States, Italy and Spain.

J lost 4 bases, V lost 6 bases, and 18 bases had no gene match. The germline CDR1 and CDR2 sequences are MDHEN and SYDVKM. This CDR3 has 20 amino acids. The assay was immunoSEQ multiplex PCR, and TCRdb's table has in-frame clones only and misses some. The sample has about 250,000 clones; around 80% are singletons. The sample comprised peripheral blood. The genes are TRBV28 and TRBJ2-3, with 14 bases lining up with TRBD2. This receptor was identified in a man at least 80 years old with acute or convalescent COVID-19. Here the CDR3 DNA reads TGTGCCAGCAGACGCAGCTCCGGGACTAGCGGGAGAGGTTCCCCAGATACGCAGTATTTT. Its translation is CASRRSSGTSGRGSPDTQYF.